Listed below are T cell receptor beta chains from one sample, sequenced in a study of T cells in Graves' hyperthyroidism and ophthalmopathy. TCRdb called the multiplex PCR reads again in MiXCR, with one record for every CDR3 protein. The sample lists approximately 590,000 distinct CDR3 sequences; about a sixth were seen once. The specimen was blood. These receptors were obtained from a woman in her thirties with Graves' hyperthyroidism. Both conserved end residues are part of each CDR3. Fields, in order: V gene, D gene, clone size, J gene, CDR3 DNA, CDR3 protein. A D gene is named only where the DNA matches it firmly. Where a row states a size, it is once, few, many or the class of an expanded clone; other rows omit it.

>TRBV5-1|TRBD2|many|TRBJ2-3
TGCGCCAGCAGGGGTAGCGGGACCGCAGATACGCAGTATTTT
CASRGSGTADTQYF
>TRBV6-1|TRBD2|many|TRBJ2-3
TGTGCCAGCAGCCGACGATCGGCGGGGGACACAGATACGCAGTATTTT
CASSRRSAGDTDTQYF
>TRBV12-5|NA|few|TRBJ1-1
TGTGCTAGTGGTCAGAACCCGACTACTGAAGCTTTCTTT
CASGQNPTTEAFF
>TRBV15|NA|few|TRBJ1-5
TGTGCCACCAGCAGAGATCTGGGGAATCAGCCCCAGCATTTT
CATSRDLGNQPQHF
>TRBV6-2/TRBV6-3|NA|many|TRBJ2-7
TGTGCCAGCAGCTCTCAGCGAGCCTACGAGCAGTACTTC
CASSSQRAYEQYF
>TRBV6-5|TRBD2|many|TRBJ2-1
TGTGCCAGCAGTTACTTAGTCGGAGCTAGCGGGAGAGATGAGCAGTTCTTC
CASSYLVGASGRDEQFF
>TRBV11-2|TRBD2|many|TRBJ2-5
TGTGCCAGCAGCTTAGGGCGGACTAGCCAAGAGACCCAGTACTTC
CASSLGRTSQETQYF
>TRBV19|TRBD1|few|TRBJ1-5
TGTGCCAGTAGTAACCAAGGGACAGGGATTGTTCAGCCCCAGCATTTT
CASSNQGTGIVQPQHF
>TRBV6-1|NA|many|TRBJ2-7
TGTGCCAGCAACCCCCCGGCGACCTACGAGCAGTACTTC
CASNPPATYEQYF
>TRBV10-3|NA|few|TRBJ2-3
TGTGCCATCACCTCGGACGACGGTACATCAGATACGCAGTATTTT
CAITSDDGTSDTQYF
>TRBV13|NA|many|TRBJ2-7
TGTGCCAGCAGCTTAGGCCTGGGGGCTACGGACGAGCAGTACTTC
CASSLGLGATDEQYF
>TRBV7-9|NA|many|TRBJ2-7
TGTGCCAGCAGCTTAGCTGGCCTGGAAGTCTACGAGCAGTACTTC
CASSLAGLEVYEQYF
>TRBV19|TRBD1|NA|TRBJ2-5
TGTGCCAGTAGTATGGACAGGGGCCGAGAGACCCAGTACTTC
CASSMDRGRETQYF
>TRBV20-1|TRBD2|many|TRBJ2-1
TGCAGTGCTAGAGATCGGGCTAGCGGGAATATCTACAATGGGCAGTTCTTC
CSARDRASGNIYNGQFF
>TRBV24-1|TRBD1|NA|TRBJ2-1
TGTGCCACCAGTGATTCACCGGACAGGGGGTACAATGAGCAGTTCTTC
CATSDSPDRGYNEQFF
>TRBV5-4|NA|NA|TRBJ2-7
TGTGCCAGCAGCATCGACAGGAGGAGCGAGCAGTACTTC
CASSIDRRSEQYF
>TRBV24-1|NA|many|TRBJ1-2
TGTGCCACCAGTGATCATGGGCCCTATGGCTACACCTTC
CATSDHGPYGYTF
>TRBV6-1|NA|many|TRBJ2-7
TGTGCCAGCAGTGGGCCCCATGGCCCATGGCCCTACGAGCAGTACTTC
CASSGPHGPWPYEQYF
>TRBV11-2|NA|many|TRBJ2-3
TGTGCCAGCAGCTTTGGTCCGGGTACAGCAATCACAGATACGCAGTATTTT
CASSFGPGTAITDTQYF
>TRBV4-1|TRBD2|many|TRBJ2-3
TGCGCCAGCAGCGAAAGACTAGCGGGAGTCACAGATACGCAGTATTTT
CASSERLAGVTDTQYF
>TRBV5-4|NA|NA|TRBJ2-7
TGTGCCAGCAGCGCGGCCGTGACTAGTTCCCACGAGCAGTACTTC
CASSAAVTSSHEQYF